Listed below are T cell receptor beta chains from one sample, sequenced in a study of T cell changes during pregnancy in multiple sclerosis. Profiled with immunoSEQ multiplex PCR; TCRdb holds only in-frame clones, not every one. The data hold approximately 69,000 clones, with approximately 92% observed a single time. The sample in question was peripheral blood, obtained in the second trimester of pregnancy. Every receptor here comes from a female donor in good health, enrolled as a control in a pregnancy study. CDR3s include the opening cysteine and the closing phenylalanine or tryptophan. Each record gives: V gene, clone size, CDR3 length, CDR3 protein. Clone size is given for some rows only: seen once, a few or many times, or a class if the clone is expanded.

TRBV5-6,.,13,CASSLQEAYGQYF
TRBV7-3,.,13,CASSFGYGETQYF
TRBV7-6,.,16,CASSLAGAGAQETQYF
TRBV5-1,.,18,CASSSSPARRGGQETQYF
TRBV27,.,15,CASSPGNPTYNEQFF
TRBV27,.,13,CASSLEDTTEQFF
TRBV2,.,12,CASRSDRVVAFF
TRBV7-9,.,15,CASSPPTGVYEKLFF
TRBV7-9,.,11,CASSPNRGQYF
TRBV5-4,.,13,CASSYGLQNEQFF
TRBV2,.,15,CASSSLAGVVGQQYF
TRBV7-9,.,16,CASSPTGGVNTGELFF
TRBV29-1,once,12,CSVEGPEARQFF
TRBV9,.,14,CASSADRGNNEQFF